The rows below give T cell receptor beta chains drawn from one sample of a study of blood T cell repertoires in COVID-19. Libraries were prepared by immunoSEQ multiplex PCR; TCRdb keeps only in-frame clonotypes and omits some of them. The sample lists about 390,000 clones, just under 90% occurring once. Specimen: PBMCs or T cells enriched from blood (not recorded which). All receptors come from a woman aged 50 to 60 who had recovered from COVID-19. Each CDR3 is given with its conserved first and last residue.

v_gene	j_gene	CDR3aa
TRBV6-5	TRBJ2-7	CASSLGTSGAQYF
TRBV28	TRBJ1-5	CASSFSDSNQPQHF
TRBV2	TRBJ2-3	CASRERIAGGATDTQYF
TRBV4-2	TRBJ2-7	CASSQTTSGDSEQYF
TRBV30	TRBJ2-7	CAWSVPSGTGGVEQYF
TRBV5-1	TRBJ1-1	CASSYQGARGTEAFF
TRBV28	TRBJ1-1	CASSSLQANTEAFF
TRBV29-1	TRBJ1-1	CSVSGRGDTEAFF
TRBV5-5	TRBJ1-4	CASSLEPAATNEKLFF
TRBV11-2	TRBJ1-2	CASSLERQGGSYGYTF
TRBV5-8	TRBJ1-3	CASSSGTGRGNTIYF
TRBV7-9	TRBJ1-2	CASSAGTDYGYTF
TRBV3-1/TRBV3-2	TRBJ2-5	CASSQDCGVDGGGETQYF
TRBV7-9	TRBJ2-5	CAGVTLGQETQYF
TRBV7-2	TRBJ1-2	CASSPGDRIYGYTF
TRBV7-2	TRBJ2-1	CASSLISGRSYNEQFF
TRBV13	TRBJ2-7	CASSPPDGRGGYEQYF
TRBV19	TRBJ1-6	CASADSQNSPLHF
TRBV28	TRBJ2-7	CASSLSPGRGSYEQYF
TRBV28	TRBJ1-5	CASSSQGRLQPQHF
TRBV5-6	TRBJ1-6	CASSRTGERGSPLHF
TRBV9	TRBJ1-4	CASSFKTGANEKLFF
TRBV7-6	TRBJ2-1	CASSLGGGDYNEQFF
TRBV19	TRBJ2-5	CASSISDRVPETQYF
TRBV5-5	TRBJ1-2	CASSSTRVGGYGYTF
TRBV6-2/TRBV6-3	TRBJ1-1	CASSRTGIEAFF
TRBV2	TRBJ1-2	CASRHDKEGSNYGYTF
TRBV19	TRBJ1-1	CASSAGLGTEAFF
TRBV7-2	TRBJ2-7	CASTRQGGYEQYF
TRBV30	TRBJ1-6	CAWATGGGSSPLHF
TRBV10-3	TRBJ2-5	CAISEPGLAGGPKETQYF
TRBV9	TRBJ2-4	CASSPRQGERNIQYF
TRBV2	TRBJ1-2	CASDERLTYGYTF
TRBV5-6	TRBJ2-1	CASSLAGTPDNEQFF
TRBV6-5	TRBJ1-5	CASRTDRKPNQPQHF
TRBV7-9	TRBJ2-7	CASSRSSGTYEQYF
TRBV12-3/TRBV12-4	TRBJ1-1	CASSFGAIGAFF
TRBV4-1	TRBJ1-1	CASSQARASRAEAFF
TRBV4-2	TRBJ1-1	CASSQADRTNTEAFF
TRBV5-1	TRBJ1-4	CASSLVRGYNEKLFF
TRBV5-1	TRBJ1-1	CASSLAWQNTEAFF
TRBV27	TRBJ2-5	CASGRTSGDQETQYF
TRBV30	TRBJ1-2	CAWSVGGAGSGYTF
TRBV27	TRBJ1-5	CASSSGQGYSPQHF
TRBV27	TRBJ2-3	CASSRNDRALTDTQYF
TRBV7-9	TRBJ1-4	CASSSTWGGAEKLFF
TRBV24-1	TRBJ2-5	CATSDPGTLREETQYF
TRBV6-4	TRBJ1-2	CASSEYGTVGYTF
TRBV5-1	TRBJ2-2	CASSLITGPGELFF
TRBV19	TRBJ1-1	CASRDRGLSAFF
TRBV4-1	TRBJ1-3	CASSQEQITGFSGNTIYF
TRBV4-1	TRBJ1-2	CASSQDGGGYTF
TRBV19	TRBJ1-1	CASRPPPGGAEAFF